The rows below give T cell receptor beta chains drawn from one sample of a study of cytomegalovirus exposure and HLA in healthy donors. TCRdb's table, derived via immunoSEQ multiplex PCR, lists solely in-frame clones and lacks some. This sample has about 120,000 clones; roughly 9% occur once, and the top ten carry approximately 6%. The sample taken for sequencing was PBMCs. Every receptor here comes from a woman aged 40 to 55 in good health and CMV-seropositive. The CDR3 runs from the conserved cysteine through the conserved F or W. Each record gives: D gene, clone size, J gene, V gene, CDR3 protein, CDR3 DNA. The D gene is left open where the match is weak. Not every row has a clone size; where given, it reads once, few, many or a size class.

TRBD1,few,TRBJ2-2,TRBV5-1,CASSFLSGTGNAGELFF,TGCGCCAGCAGTTTCCTCTCCGGGACAGGGAACGCCGGGGAGCTGTTTTTT
TRBD2,few,TRBJ2-5,TRBV6-1,CASSESGGPGETQYF,TGTGCCAGCAGTGAGAGCGGGGGGCCGGGTGAGACCCAGTACTTC
TRBD1,few,TRBJ1-4,TRBV5-1,CASSFGTGGRGEKLFF,TGCGCCAGCAGCTTCGGGACAGGGGGCCGAGGGGAAAAACTGTTTTTT
TRBD1,few,TRBJ2-1,TRBV7-8,CASSKTGAGNEQFF,TGTGCCAGCAGCAAGACAGGGGCCGGCAATGAGCAGTTCTTC
NA,NA,TRBJ2-3,TRBV4-1,CASSPRQRGTDTQYF,TGCGCCAGCAGCCCTCGACAGCGGGGCACAGATACGCAGTATTTT
TRBD1,NA,TRBJ2-7,TRBV9,CASSVAPQGAYEQYF,TGTGCCAGCAGCGTAGCCCCACAGGGGGCCTACGAGCAGTACTTC
NA,few,TRBJ1-2,TRBV5-4,CASREGTSTVNYGYTF,TGTGCCAGCAGGGAAGGGACATCAACCGTTAACTATGGCTACACCTTC
TRBD1,NA,TRBJ1-5,TRBV7-8,CASSLDRGDQPQHF,TGTGCCAGCAGCTTAGACAGGGGGGATCAGCCCCAGCATTTT
TRBD1,few,TRBJ1-2,TRBV6-6,CASSPRQGAWYGYTF,TGTGCCAGCAGCCCTCGACAGGGGGCTTGGTATGGCTACACCTTC
NA,few,TRBJ1-1,TRBV29-1,CSVLQGGNTEAFF,TGCAGCGTTTTACAGGGTGGGAACACTGAAGCTTTCTTT
TRBD2,few,TRBJ2-3,TRBV15,CATSRLAGGYDTQYF,TGTGCCACCAGTCGACTAGCGGGGGGTTACGATACGCAGTATTTT
NA,few,TRBJ1-1,TRBV6-5,CASRTPLTDTEAFF,TGTGCCAGCAGGACACCCTTGACAGACACTGAAGCTTTCTTT
NA,few,TRBJ2-3,TRBV6-5,CASSYTGVPSTDTQYF,TGTGCCAGCAGTTACACGGGGGTTCCTAGCACAGATACGCAGTATTTT
TRBD1,NA,TRBJ2-1,TRBV19,CASSFTGTGFGEGYNEQFF,TGTGCCAGTAGTTTTACCGGGACAGGGTTTGGGGAGGGGTACAATGAGCAGTTCTTC
TRBD2,few,TRBJ2-3,TRBV7-9,CASSSSGLATDTQYF,TGTGCCAGCAGTTCATCAGGACTAGCGACAGATACGCAGTATTTT
TRBD2,NA,TRBJ2-1,TRBV6-6,CASSPTSGVSYNEQFF,TGTGCCAGCAGTCCTACTAGCGGGGTCTCCTACAATGAGCAGTTCTTC
NA,NA,TRBJ1-2,TRBV21-1,CASSKALRAGGDPNYGYTF,TGTGCCAGCAGCAAAGCCCTAAGGGCAGGGGGAGATCCTAACTATGGCTACACCTTC
TRBD2,NA,TRBJ2-7,TRBV2,CASSEGGRSGGSKYEQYF,TGTGCCAGCAGTGAAGGAGGGAGGAGCGGGGGCTCGAAATACGAGCAGTACTTC
NA,few,TRBJ1-1,TRBV4-1,CASSHGDSRNTEAFF,TGCGCCAGCAGCCATGGCGACAGCCGGAACACTGAAGCTTTCTTT
TRBD1,few,TRBJ1-2,TRBV19,CASRQGNYGYTF,TGTGCCAGTAGACAGGGGAACTATGGCTACACCTTC
TRBD2,few,TRBJ2-1,TRBV6-5,CASRKRGDNEQFF,TGTGCCAGCAGGAAGCGGGGGGACAATGAGCAGTTCTTC
TRBD1,NA,TRBJ1-1,TRBV19,CASSIATGAVSEAFF,TGTGCCAGTAGTATCGCCACAGGGGCCGTTTCTGAAGCTTTCTTT
NA,NA,TRBJ2-7,TRBV10-3,CAISPFPGPYEQYF,TGTGCCATCTCCCCCTTCCCCGGTCCCTACGAGCAGTACTTC
TRBD1,NA,TRBJ2-1,TRBV19,CASSIARTGQRDEQFF,TGTGCCAGTAGTATAGCCCGGACAGGGCAAAGGGATGAGCAGTTCTTC